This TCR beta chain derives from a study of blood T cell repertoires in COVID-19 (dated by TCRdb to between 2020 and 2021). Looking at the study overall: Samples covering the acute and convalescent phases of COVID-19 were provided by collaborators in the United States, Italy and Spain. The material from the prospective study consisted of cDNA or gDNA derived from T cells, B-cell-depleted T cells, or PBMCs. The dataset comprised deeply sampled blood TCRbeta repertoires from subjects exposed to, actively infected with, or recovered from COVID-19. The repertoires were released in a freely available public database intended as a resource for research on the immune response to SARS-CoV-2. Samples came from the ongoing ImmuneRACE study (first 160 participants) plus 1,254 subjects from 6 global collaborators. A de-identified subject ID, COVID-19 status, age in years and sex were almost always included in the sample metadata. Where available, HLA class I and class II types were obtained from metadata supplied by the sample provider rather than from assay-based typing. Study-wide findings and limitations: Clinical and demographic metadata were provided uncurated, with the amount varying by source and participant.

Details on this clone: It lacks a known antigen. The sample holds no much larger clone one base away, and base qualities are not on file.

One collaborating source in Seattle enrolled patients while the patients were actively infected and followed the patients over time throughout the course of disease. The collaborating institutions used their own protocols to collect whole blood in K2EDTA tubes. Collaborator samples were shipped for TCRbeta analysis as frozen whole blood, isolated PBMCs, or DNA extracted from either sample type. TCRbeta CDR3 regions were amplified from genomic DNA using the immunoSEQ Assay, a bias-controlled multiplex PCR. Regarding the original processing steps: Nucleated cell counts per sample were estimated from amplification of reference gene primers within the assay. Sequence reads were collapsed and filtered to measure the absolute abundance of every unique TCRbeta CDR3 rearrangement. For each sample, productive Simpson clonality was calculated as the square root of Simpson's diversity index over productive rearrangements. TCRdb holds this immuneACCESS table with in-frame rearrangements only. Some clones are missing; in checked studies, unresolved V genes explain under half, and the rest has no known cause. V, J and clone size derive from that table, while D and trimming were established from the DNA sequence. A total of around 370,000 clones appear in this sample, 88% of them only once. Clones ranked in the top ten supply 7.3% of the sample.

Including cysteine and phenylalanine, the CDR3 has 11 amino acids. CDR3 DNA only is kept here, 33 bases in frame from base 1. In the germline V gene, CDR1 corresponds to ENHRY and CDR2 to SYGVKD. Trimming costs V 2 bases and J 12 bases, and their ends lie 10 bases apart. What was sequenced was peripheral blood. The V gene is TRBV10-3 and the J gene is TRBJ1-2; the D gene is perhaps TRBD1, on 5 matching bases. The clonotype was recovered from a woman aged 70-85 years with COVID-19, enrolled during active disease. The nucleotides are TGTGCCATCAGTGAGGGGGCGGGAAACACCTTC. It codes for CAISEGAGNTF.